The T cell receptor (beta chain) described here comes from a study of CD8 T cells in ankylosing spondylitis. This clonotype has a count of ten or more. The antigen remains unidentified. Germline V lookup: CDR1 SGHTA, CDR2 FQGNSA. The length of the CDR3 is 15 residues. V shed 5 bases, J shed 8 bases, and the junction held 10 bases outside the gene matches. MiXCR, applied by TCRdb to the 5' RACE reads, yields one record per CDR3 protein. The data contain some 200,000 distinct CDR3 sequences, 7% to 8% of them singletons. General study points: There was reportedly significant enrichment of clones that were disease-linked in matched ankylosing spondylitis synovial fluid. There was a TCR beta motif, made of several highly homologous variants, that appeared characteristic of ankylosing spondylitis blood.

The chain couples TRBV7-2 to TRBJ1-4; 8 nucleotides align to TRBD1. Material for sequencing was blood, either unsorted or a sorted T cell fraction (not recorded which). The receptor was derived from a male donor with ankylosing spondylitis. CDR3 amino acids: CASSRDRGRGEKLFF. CDR3 DNA sequence: TGTGCCAGCAGCCGCGACAGGGGAAGAGGCGAAAAACTGTTTTTT.